The present TCR beta chain was sequenced within a study of blood T cell repertoires in COVID-19. Study information: Samples of COVID-19 (acute and convalescent) were obtained from the United States, Italy and Spain. PBMCs, B-cell-depleted T cells, or T cells were the source of the cDNA or gDNA that made up the material.

From germline, CDR1 is WSHSY and CDR2 SAAADI. This CDR3 comprises 15 residues. Trimming shortened V by 6 bases and J by 6 bases, and 19 bases separated the two germline ends. In the authors' workflow: The assay estimated nucleated cells by amplifying reference gene primers. Measured with immunoSEQ multiplex PCR; TCRdb has only the in-frame clones, and not every one. That table gives V, J and clone size, and the DNA gave D and trimming. This repertoire shows 200,000 to 250,000 clones, approximately 90% found once; its top ten account for 2.1%. This clonotype was sampled from a woman in her 40s who had recovered from COVID-19. This chain uses TRBV10-2 with TRBJ2-3; D perhaps matches TRBD2 (6 bases). What was sequenced was peripheral blood. DNA for the CDR3: TGCGCCAGCAGGGACTACAGTATTCAGGTCGATACGCAGTATTTT. This gives the protein CASRDYSIQVDTQYF.